The clone carrying this T cell receptor beta chain has more than one count but fewer than ten. Healthy adults negative for HIV, lacking recent acute infections or vaccinations, served as donors. Here immunoSEQ multiplex PCR was the method, and the copy in TCRdb shows in-frame clones only, minus some. The sample shows over 850,000 clones, around 78% of them seen only once. The data originate from a study of shared clonotypes between healthy human individuals. Losses at the gene ends were 0 bases for V and 4 bases for J; bases not matched to a gene: 6. The germline gives CDR1 SGDLS, CDR2 YYNGEE. The CDR3 loop spans 15 amino acids.

Source material: memory CD4+ T cells from PBMCs. Subset specified: CD45RA-negative fraction. The V gene is TRBV9, the J gene TRBJ2-5; 7 bases match TRBD1. This receptor was obtained from a man aged 18-30 years in good health. Some clones in this sample may be carry-over from other donors' samples. CDR3 DNA sequence: TGTGCCAGCAGCGTAGAACAGGGGTTCGGAGAGACCCAGTACTTC. It translates to CASSVEQGFGETQYF.